The next 5 T cell receptor beta chains were all read from a single sample in a study of blood T cell repertoires in COVID-19. The assay was immunoSEQ multiplex PCR, and TCRdb's table has in-frame clones only and misses some. Of roughly 190,000 clones in the sample, roughly 80% were seen once. Sequencing was done on a sample of peripheral blood. These receptor sequences come from a man aged 25 to 45 with active or convalescent COVID-19.

The rearrangement joins TRBV2 to TRBJ2-3; D possibly corresponds to TRBD1 (8 bases). There are 15 residues in the CDR3. CDR1 and CDR2 (germline): SNHLY, FYNNEI. Trimming removed 6 bases from V and 4 bases from J, with 17 bases in between. As DNA, the CDR3 is TGTGCCAGCAGGGCGGACAGGGCGGGGGCAGATACGCAGTATTTT. Translating gives CASRADRAGADTQYF. Drawing the rest from reference TRBV2 and TRBJ2-3, the complete variable domain is EPEVTQTPSHQVTQMGQEVILRCVPISNHLYFYWYRQILGQKVEFLVSFYNNEISEKSEIFDDQFSVERPDGSNFTLKIRSTKLEDSAMYFCASRADRAGADTQYFGPGTRLTVL.

CDR3 DNA sequence: TGTGCCAGCAGCTTAGCTGTTACGGGCTATGGCTACACCTTC. Its protein is CASSLAVTGYGYTF. The genes are TRBV7-9 and TRBJ1-2; D is uncertain. Per germline, CDR1 SEHNR and CDR2 FQNEAQ (reference sequence). The CDR3 has 14 amino acids. Trimming stripped 0 bases from V and 4 bases from J, with 9 bases between.

The chain recombines TRBV30 with TRBJ2-1, with TRBD2 matching over 13 bases. CDR3 length: 15 residues. With 4 bases clipped from V and 8 bases from J, the junction kept 8 bases outside the gene matches. Germline V gene data show CDR1 as GTSNPN and CDR2 as SVGIG (reference sequence). The CDR3 nucleotides read TGTGCCTGGACATCGGGACTAGCGGGAAATCATGAGCAGTTCTTC. Its translation is CAWTSGLAGNHEQFF. Based on the CDR3 plus reference TRBV30 and TRBJ2-1, the full variable domain is SQTIHQWPATLVQPVGSPLSLECTVEGTSNPNLYWYRQAAGRGLQLLFYSVGIGQISSEVPQNLSASRPQDRQFILSSKKLLLSDSGFYLCAWTSGLAGNHEQFFGPGTRLTVL.

V is TRBV19 and J is TRBJ2-7; 9 nucleotides agree with TRBD2. The CDR3 extends over 14 amino acids. Germline assignment: CDR1 LNHDA and CDR2 SQIVND (reference sequence). J was trimmed by 6 bases and V by 5 bases; bases with no gene match: 8. Written as DNA, the CDR3 is TGTGCCAGTAGTCCCCAGCGGGGGGCCGGCGAGCAGTACGTC. This sequence encodes CASSPQRGAGEQYV.

With regard to this clone: Germline is not matched at one junction end, which may reflect a read error. This chain joins TRBV7-7 and TRBJ1-6; no firm D call. The CDR3 length is 16 residues. CDR1 is SSHAT, CDR2 FNYEAQ, per germline (reference sequence). The CDR3 bases are TGTGCTAGCAGGTCCGCGACTCCCCCGGAAAATTCACCCCTCCACTTT. This gives the protein CASRSATPPENSPLHF.